This T cell receptor beta chain is drawn from a study of beta chain features in type 1 diabetes. As for the study in general: Comparable age, gender and cell yields were observed in patients relative to healthy donors. Study outcomes and limitations: For type 1 diabetes patients, VDJ junctions showed fewer insertions and more deletions. Reads derived from cDNA could over-represent cells showing high TCR expression.

There are a few counts of this clone. Its antigen remains unknown. The authors reverse transcribed all of the isolated RNA, so sequencing captured expressed TCRB transcripts. Here immunoSEQ multiplex PCR was the method, and the copy in TCRdb shows in-frame clones only, minus some. The sample lists approximately 150,000 clones; over 8% were seen once. The V gene lost 0 bases and the J gene lost 2 bases, with 14 bases spanning the gap. The CDR3 has 16 amino acids. Germline V gives CDR1 SGHRS, CDR2 YFSETQ. The chain combines TRBV5-1 with TRBJ2-5; no definite D call. The sequence came from a woman in her 40s in good health. Input material: central memory CD4+ T cells from blood. CDR3: CASSLAVGPLQETQYF. The CDR3 DNA sequence: TGCGCCAGCAGCTTGGCGGTCGGTCCCCTGCAAGAGACCCAGTACTTC.